This record looks at one T cell receptor beta chain sequence and its context. CDR1 is SGHRS, CDR2 YFSETQ, per germline. V gave up 3 bases and J gave up 6 bases; unmatched junction bases: 3. There are 14 residues in the CDR3. A Seattle source enrolled patients during active infection and followed them longitudinally. The source of the sample is a study of blood T cell repertoires in COVID-19. About the study: COVID-19 samples from acute and convalescent phases originated in the United States, Italy and Spain. Sample material is recorded as cDNA or gDNA derived from T cells, B-cell-depleted T cells, or PBMCs.

Authors' methods: How many nucleated cells were present was estimated from reference gene primer amplification. Clones were read by immunoSEQ multiplex PCR, and TCRdb kept only the in-frame ones, dropping some. The DNA was the basis for D and trimming; V, J and clone size are from that table. The table has 150,000 to 200,000 clones, over 80% seen once. The specimen was peripheral blood. The chain employs TRBV5-1 and TRBJ2-2, with 9 nucleotides matching TRBD1. This receptor was identified in a woman between 70 and 85 years old with COVID-19, enrolled during active disease. DNA of the CDR3: TGCGCCAGCAGCTGGACAGGGGAACCCGGGGAGCTGTTTTTT. This encodes CASSWTGEPGELFF.